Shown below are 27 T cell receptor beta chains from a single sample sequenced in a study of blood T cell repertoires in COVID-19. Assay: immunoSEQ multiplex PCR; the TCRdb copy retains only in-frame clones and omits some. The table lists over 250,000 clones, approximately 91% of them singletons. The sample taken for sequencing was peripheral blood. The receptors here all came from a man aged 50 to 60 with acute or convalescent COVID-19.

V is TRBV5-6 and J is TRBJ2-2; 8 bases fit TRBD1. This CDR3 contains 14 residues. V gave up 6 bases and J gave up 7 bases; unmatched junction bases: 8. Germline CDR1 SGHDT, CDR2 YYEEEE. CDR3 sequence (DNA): TGTGCCAGCATCCGGACAGGGTATAACGGGGAGCTGTTTTTT. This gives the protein CASIRTGYNGELFF.

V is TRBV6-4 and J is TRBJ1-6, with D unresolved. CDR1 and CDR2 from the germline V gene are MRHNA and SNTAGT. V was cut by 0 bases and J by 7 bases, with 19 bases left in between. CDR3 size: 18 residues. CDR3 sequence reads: CASSDSYAGSTLNSPLHF. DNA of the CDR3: TGTGCCAGCAGTGACTCCTACGCGGGCAGCACTCTCAATTCACCCCTCCACTTT.

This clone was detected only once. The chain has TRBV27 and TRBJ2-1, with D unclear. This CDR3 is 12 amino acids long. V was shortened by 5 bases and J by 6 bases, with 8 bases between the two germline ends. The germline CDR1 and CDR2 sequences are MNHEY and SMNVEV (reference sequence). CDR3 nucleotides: TGTGCCAGCAGTATGCGAGCCAATGAGCAGTTCTTC. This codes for CASSMRANEQFF.

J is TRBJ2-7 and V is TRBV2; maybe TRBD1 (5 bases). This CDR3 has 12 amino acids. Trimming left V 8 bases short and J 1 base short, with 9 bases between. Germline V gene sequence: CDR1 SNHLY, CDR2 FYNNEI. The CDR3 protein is CASLRESYEQYF. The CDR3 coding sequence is TGTGCCAGCCTCAGGGAATCCTACGAGCAGTACTTC.

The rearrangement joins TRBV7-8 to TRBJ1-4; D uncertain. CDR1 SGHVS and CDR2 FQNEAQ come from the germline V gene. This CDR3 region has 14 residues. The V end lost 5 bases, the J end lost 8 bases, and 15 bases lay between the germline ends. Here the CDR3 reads CASSLTSRREKLFF. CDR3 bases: TGTGCCAGCAGCCTCACCTCTCGGCGGGAAAAACTGTTTTTT.

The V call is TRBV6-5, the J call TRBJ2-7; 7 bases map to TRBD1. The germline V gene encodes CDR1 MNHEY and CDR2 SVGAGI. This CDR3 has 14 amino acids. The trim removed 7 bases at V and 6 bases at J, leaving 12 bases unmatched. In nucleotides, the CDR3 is TGTGCCAGCATCCCTGACAGGGCAGCGCGCGAGCAGTACTTC. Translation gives CASIPDRAAREQYF.

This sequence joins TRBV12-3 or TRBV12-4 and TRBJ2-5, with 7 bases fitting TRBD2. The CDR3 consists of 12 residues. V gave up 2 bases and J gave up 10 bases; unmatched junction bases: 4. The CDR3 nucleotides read TGTGCCAGCAGTTTAACCAGGGAGGGCCAGTACTTC. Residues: CASSLTREGQYF.

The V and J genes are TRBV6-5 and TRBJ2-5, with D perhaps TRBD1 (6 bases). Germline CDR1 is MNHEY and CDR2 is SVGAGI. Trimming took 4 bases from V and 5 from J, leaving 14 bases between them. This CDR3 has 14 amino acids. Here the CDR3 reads CASSSRTGTETQYF. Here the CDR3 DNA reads TGTGCCAGCAGTTCCCGCACAGGGACGGAGACCCAGTACTTC.

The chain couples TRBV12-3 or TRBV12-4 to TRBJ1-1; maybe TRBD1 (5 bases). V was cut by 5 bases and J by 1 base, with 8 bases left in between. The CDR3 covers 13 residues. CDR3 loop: CASSATGNTEAFF. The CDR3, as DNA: TGTGCCAGCAGTGCTACAGGGAACACTGAAGCTTTCTTT.

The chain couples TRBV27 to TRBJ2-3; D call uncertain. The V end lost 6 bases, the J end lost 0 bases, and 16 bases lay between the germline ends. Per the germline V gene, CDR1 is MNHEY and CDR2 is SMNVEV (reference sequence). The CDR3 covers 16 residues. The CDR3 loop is CASRLQLTTSTDTQYF. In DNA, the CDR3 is TGTGCCAGCAGACTCCAACTAACCACTAGCACAGATACGCAGTATTTT.

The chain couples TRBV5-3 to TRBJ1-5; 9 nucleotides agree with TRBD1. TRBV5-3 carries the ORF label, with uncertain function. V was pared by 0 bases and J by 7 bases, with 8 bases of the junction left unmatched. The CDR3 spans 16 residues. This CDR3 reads CARSLGDRAEGQPQHF. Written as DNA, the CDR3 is TGTGCCAGAAGCTTGGGGGACAGGGCTGAGGGGCAGCCCCAGCATTTT.

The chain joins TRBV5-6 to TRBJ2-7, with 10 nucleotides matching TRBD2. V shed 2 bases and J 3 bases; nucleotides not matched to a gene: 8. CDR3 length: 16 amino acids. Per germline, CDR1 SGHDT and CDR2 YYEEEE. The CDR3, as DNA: TGTGCCAGCAGCTTAACTAGCGGGGACTACGTCTACGAGCAGTACTTC. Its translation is CASSLTSGDYVYEQYF.

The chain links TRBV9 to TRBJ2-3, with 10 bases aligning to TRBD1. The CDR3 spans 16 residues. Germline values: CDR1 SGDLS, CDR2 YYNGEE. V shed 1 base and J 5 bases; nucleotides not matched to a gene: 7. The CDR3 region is CASSVKGQGSGDTQYF. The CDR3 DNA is TGTGCCAGCAGCGTAAAGGGACAGGGGTCCGGAGATACGCAGTATTTT.

The DNA of the CDR3 is TGTGCCAGCAGTGAGGGGGCCAGTGGCTACACCTTC. Amino acids: CASSEGASGYTF. The J gene is TRBJ1-2, the V gene TRBV2; perhaps TRBD1 as D (6 bases). V lost 3 bases to trimming and J lost 7 bases, with 9 bases between them. This CDR3 comprises 12 residues. Per germline, CDR1 SNHLY and CDR2 FYNNEI.

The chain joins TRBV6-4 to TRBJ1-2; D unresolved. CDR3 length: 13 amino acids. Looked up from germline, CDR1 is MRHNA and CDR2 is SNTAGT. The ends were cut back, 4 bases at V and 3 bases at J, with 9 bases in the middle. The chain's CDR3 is CASSASRYYGYTF. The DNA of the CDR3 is TGTGCCAGCAGTGCGTCGAGGTACTATGGCTACACCTTC.

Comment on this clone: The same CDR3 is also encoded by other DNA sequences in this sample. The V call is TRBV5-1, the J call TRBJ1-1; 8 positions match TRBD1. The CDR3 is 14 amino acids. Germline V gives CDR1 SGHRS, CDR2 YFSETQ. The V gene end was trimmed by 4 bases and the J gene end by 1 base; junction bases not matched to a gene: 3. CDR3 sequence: CASSPDRANTEAFF. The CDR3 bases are TGCGCCAGCAGCCCGGACAGGGCGAACACTGAAGCTTTCTTT. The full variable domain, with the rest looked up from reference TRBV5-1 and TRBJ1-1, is KAGVTQTPRYLIKTRGQQVTLSCSPISGHRSVSWYQQTPGQGLQFLFEYFSETQRNKGNFPGRFSGRQFSNSRSEMNVSTLELGDSALYLCASSPDRANTEAFFGQGTRLTVV.

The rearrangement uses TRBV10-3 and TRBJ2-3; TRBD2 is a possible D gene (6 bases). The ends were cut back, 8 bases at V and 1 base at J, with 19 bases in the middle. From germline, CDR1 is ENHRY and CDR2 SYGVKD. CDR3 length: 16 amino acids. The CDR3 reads CAIAEGPGVGTDTQYF. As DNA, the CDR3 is TGTGCCATCGCGGAGGGACCGGGCGTAGGCACAGATACGCAGTATTTT.

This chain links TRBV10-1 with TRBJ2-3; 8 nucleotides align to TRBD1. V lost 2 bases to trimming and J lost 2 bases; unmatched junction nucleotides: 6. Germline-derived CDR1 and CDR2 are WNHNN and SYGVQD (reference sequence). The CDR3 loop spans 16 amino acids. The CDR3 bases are TGCGCCAGCAGTGAGCAACAGGGGGTCTACACAGATACGCAGTATTTT. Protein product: CASSEQQGVYTDTQYF.

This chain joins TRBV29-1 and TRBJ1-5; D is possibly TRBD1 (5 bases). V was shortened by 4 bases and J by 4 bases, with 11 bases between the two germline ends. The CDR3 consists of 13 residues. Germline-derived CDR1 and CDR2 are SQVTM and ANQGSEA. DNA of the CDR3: TGCAGCGTTGTGACAGAAAATAATCAGCCCCAGCATTTT. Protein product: CSVVTENNQPQHF.

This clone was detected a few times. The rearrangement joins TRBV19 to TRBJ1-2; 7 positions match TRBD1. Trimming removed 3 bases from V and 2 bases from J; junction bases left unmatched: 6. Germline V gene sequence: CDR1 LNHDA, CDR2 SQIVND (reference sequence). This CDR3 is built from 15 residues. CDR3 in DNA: TGTGCCAGTAGTATTGGGGGCAGGGGGAACTATGGCTACACCTTC. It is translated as CASSIGGRGNYGYTF.

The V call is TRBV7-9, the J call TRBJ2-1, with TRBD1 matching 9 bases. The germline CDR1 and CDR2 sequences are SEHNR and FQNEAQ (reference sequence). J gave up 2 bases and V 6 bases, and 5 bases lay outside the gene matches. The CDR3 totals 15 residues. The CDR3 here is CASRPTGGPYNEQFF. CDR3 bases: TGTGCCAGCAGGCCTACAGGGGGCCCCTACAATGAGCAGTTCTTC.

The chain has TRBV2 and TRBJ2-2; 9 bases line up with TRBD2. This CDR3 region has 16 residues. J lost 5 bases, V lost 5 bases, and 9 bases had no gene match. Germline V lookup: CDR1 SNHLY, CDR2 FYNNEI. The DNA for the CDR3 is TGTGCCAGCAGTCGGAGACTAGCGGACCTTACCGGGGAGCTGTTTTTT. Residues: CASSRRLADLTGELFF. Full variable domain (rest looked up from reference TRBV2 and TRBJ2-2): EPEVTQTPSHQVTQMGQEVILRCVPISNHLYFYWYRQILGQKVEFLVSFYNNEISEKSEIFDDQFSVERPDGSNFTLKIRSTKLEDSAMYFCASSRRLADLTGELFFGEGSRLTVL.

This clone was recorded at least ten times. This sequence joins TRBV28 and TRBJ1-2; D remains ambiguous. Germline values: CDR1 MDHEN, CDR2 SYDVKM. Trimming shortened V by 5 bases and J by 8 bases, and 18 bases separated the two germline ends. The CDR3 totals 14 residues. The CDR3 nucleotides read TGTGCCAGCAGTCCCCCATCTCGAGGCTCGGGCTACACCTTC. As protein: CASSPPSRGSGYTF.

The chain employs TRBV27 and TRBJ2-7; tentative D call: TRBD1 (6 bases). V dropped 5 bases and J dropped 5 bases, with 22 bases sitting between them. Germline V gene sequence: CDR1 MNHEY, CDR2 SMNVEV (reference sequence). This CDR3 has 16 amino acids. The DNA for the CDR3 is TGTGCCAGCAGTCCTCTTCGCTACAGGGCATCTAACGAGCAGTACTTC. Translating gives CASSPLRYRASNEQYF.

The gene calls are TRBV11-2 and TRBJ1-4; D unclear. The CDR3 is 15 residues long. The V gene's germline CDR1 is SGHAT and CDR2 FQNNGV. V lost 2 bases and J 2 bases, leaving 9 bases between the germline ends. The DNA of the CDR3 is TGTGCCAGCAGCTTAAGCACAGCCACTAATGAAAAACTGTTTTTT. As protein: CASSLSTATNEKLFF.

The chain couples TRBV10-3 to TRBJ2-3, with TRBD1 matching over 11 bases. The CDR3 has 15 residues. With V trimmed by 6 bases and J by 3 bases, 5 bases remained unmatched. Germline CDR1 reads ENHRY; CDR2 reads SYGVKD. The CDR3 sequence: CAISTGTGGTDTQYF. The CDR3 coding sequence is TGTGCCATCAGCACCGGGACAGGGGGTACAGATACGCAGTATTTT.

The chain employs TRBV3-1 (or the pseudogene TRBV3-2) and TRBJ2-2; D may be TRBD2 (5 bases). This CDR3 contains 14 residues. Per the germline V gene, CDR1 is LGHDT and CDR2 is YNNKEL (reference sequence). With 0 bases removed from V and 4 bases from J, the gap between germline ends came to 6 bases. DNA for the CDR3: TGTGCCAGCAGCCAAGACGGAGGCACCGGGGAGCTGTTTTTT. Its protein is CASSQDGGTGELFF.